This T cell receptor (beta chain) was identified during a study of shared clonotypes between healthy human individuals. This table comes from immunoSEQ multiplex PCR, and its TCRdb copy is limited to in-frame clones, with some not included. The table shows some 1.5 million clones, with over 95% occurring only once. Study-wide results and limits: What naive subsets generally showed was a larger estimated richness than memory subsets showed.

Notes on this clone: Its antigen remains unidentified.

The germline CDR1 and CDR2 sequences are SGHRS and YFSETQ. The germline V and J ends were trimmed by 0 bases and 7 bases, with 16 bases remaining between them. This CDR3 is 15 amino acids long. The J gene is TRBJ1-2, the V gene TRBV5-1, with TRBD1 as a possible D gene (6 bases). The clonotype was recovered from a man aged 30 to 45 in good health. Sequenced material: naive CD4+ T cells sorted from blood. Subset here: CD45RA+ positively selected. In DNA, the CDR3 is TGCGCCAGCAGCTTGGCCGGCAGGGGTTTGGCTGGCTACACCTTC. Translated: CASSLAGRGLAGYTF.